This paragraph covers one TCR beta chain sequence. The antigen it binds to is not known. It has no much larger one-base neighbor in the sample; base qualities were not kept. The data derive from a study of cytomegalovirus exposure and HLA in healthy donors (dated by TCRdb to about 2017). About the full investigation: The 650 to 800 repertoires of the first cohort and the 120 or so validation repertoires were produced on the same platform, according to a later analysis. Along with the roughly 700-subject first cohort, a separate validation cohort of over a hundred different subjects was used. The aim of the study was to test whether cataloging public T cell receptors could identify signatures of past pathogen exposure. The study combined high-throughput TCR immunosequencing, statistical association of individual TCRs with disease status, and machine learning to predict cytomegalovirus infection status.

Receptor libraries were prepared by the immunoSEQ multiplex PCR assay. On the authors' methods: To diagnose cytomegalovirus status from the catalog of TCR beta chain sequences, a statistical classification framework was built. The table comes from immuneACCESS by way of TCRdb, which keeps in-frame sequences with V and J called. Part of the clones is missing from these tables; in studies checked, under half for an unresolved V gene and the rest for unknown reasons. D and trimming come from the DNA, and the V and J calls and clone size come from that table. This sample holds 110,000 to 150,000 clones; just under 85% were observed only once. The ten largest clonotypes hold more than 1.4% of the sample. The donors were included in the validation cohort of around 120 subjects, a group kept apart from the approximately 670-subject first cohort. Overall results and qualifications from the work: Most TCR sequences were seen in very few donors, while some public TCRs were found in many individuals. A later analysis had no HLA typing for the validation cohort, so co-occurrence there was scored across all 120 or so repertoires. Subsequent analysis determined that TCRs grouped into clusters in the first cohort also showed a tendency toward co-occurrence across the roughly 130 validation repertoires, and approximately 94% of cluster scores exceeded 0. In both the original and validation cohorts, the classifier was reported to diagnose cytomegalovirus status with high specificity and sensitivity. A total of some 180 TCR beta chains were listed by the study as associated with cytomegalovirus. The authors suggested that the approach could potentially be extended to other disease states and immunological phenotypes. A few of the identified cytomegalovirus-associated TCR beta chains were confirmed in vitro to be specific for cytomegalovirus antigens.

V drops 3 bases and J drops 4 bases, leaving 12 bases in between. Its CDR3 holds 14 amino acids, cysteine through phenylalanine. The DNA shown is the 42-base CDR3, in frame from base 1. Sequences MNHEY (CDR1) and SMNVEV (CDR2) are obtained from the germline V gene (reference sequence). The rearranged chain carries TRBV27 and TRBJ1-2; TRBD1 is a weak D gene call, 6 bases matching. The sample was PBMCs. The sequence was obtained from a woman in her 30s in good health and CMV-seronegative. The sequence in DNA is TGTGCCAGCAGTTTCGCGGCAGGGGTCTATGGCTACACCTTC. It codes for CASSFAAGVYGYTF.